One and the same sample provided the 9 T cell receptor beta chains below, sequenced in a study of blood T cell repertoires in COVID-19. TCRdb keeps only in-frame clones here, not all; method: immunoSEQ multiplex PCR. The table has over 350,000 clones, approximately 93% seen once. The specimen was PBMCs or T cells enriched from blood (not recorded which). The receptors were sampled from a woman in her thirties or forties who had been exposed to COVID-19.

This clone was observed a few times. The gene calls are TRBV9 and TRBJ1-4, with 9 bases aligning to TRBD1. The length of the CDR3 is 15 residues. With V trimmed by 7 bases and J by 5 bases, 9 bases remained unmatched. Germline assignment: CDR1 SGDLS and CDR2 YYNGEE. CDR3 DNA sequence: TGTGCCAGCGGAGAGACTGGGACAGGGAATGAAAAACTGTTTTTT. Protein: CASGETGTGNEKLFF.

The chain links TRBV13 to TRBJ1-6, with 7 positions matching TRBD1. Germline CDR1 PRHDT, CDR2 FYEKMQ (reference sequence). The CDR3 has 16 amino acids. After removal of 0 bases from V and 8 bases from J, the junction contained 7 bases not matched to a gene. CDR3 amino acids: CASSLGLRGSDSPLHF. CDR3 sequence (DNA): TGTGCCAGCAGCTTAGGCCTCAGGGGGTCTGATTCACCCCTCCACTTT.

This clone was recorded only once. Other DNA sequences of this sample code for an identical CDR3. This rearrangement joins TRBV19 to TRBJ2-5; D is ambiguous. Per the germline V gene, CDR1 is LNHDA and CDR2 is SQIVND (reference sequence). The germline V and J ends were trimmed by 1 base and 5 bases, with 5 bases remaining between them. This CDR3 comprises 12 residues. The CDR3 region is CASSIGAETQYF. The CDR3 bases are TGTGCCAGTAGTATAGGGGCCGAGACCCAGTACTTC.

The V and J genes are TRBV7-9 and TRBJ2-5; 8 positions agree with TRBD2. The CDR3 length is 18 residues. Germline CDR1 reads SEHNR; CDR2 reads FQNEAQ (reference sequence). Losses at the gene ends were 0 bases for V and 0 bases for J; bases not matched to a gene: 9. The CDR3 DNA reads TGTGCCAGCAGCTTAGCCGGGCTAGCGGGCGCGTACCAAGAGACCCAGTACTTC. Translation gives CASSLAGLAGAYQETQYF.

This clone was observed once. The chain carries TRBV6-5 and TRBJ2-2, with D possibly TRBD1 on 6 matching bases. Trimming left V 7 bases short and J 6 bases short, with 12 bases between. The CDR3 loop spans 13 amino acids. Per the germline V gene, CDR1 is MNHEY and CDR2 is SVGAGI. CDR3 in amino acids: CASTYNRAGELFF. DNA of the CDR3: TGTGCCAGCACCTACAACAGGGCCGGGGAGCTGTTTTTT.

The chain has TRBV12-3 or TRBV12-4 and TRBJ1-1, with D perhaps matching TRBD1 (5 bases). This CDR3 has 11 residues. Between the trimmed V and J ends, which lost 5 bases and 8 bases, there was a span of 9 bases. CDR3 nucleotides: TGTGCCAGCAGTCTTCGACAGGAAGCTTTCTTT. It yields the protein CASSLRQEAFF.

This clone turned up a few times. This rearrangement joins TRBV5-5 to TRBJ1-4; possibly TRBD1 for D (5 bases). The CDR3 loop spans 14 amino acids. The germline gives CDR1 SGHKS, CDR2 YYEKEE (reference sequence). V was clipped by 4 bases and J by 6 bases, with 13 bases between them. The CDR3 region is CASSPQWGDEKLFF. In nucleotides, the CDR3 is TGTGCCAGCAGCCCGCAGTGGGGGGATGAAAAACTGTTTTTT.

V and J are TRBV6-2 or TRBV6-3 and TRBJ2-3; 8 positions agree with TRBD2. This CDR3 has 16 residues. V trimming: 3 bases; J trimming: 4 bases; junction bases outside the gene matches: 9. Per germline, CDR1 MNHEY and CDR2 SVGEGT. CDR3 protein: CASSYRGTSFADTQYF. In nucleotides, the CDR3 is TGTGCCAGCAGTTATAGAGGGACTAGTTTTGCAGATACGCAGTATTTT.

This chain joins TRBV10-1 and TRBJ1-1; 7 bases are a match to TRBD1. The germline V gene has CDR1 WNHNN and CDR2 SYGVQD (reference sequence). This CDR3 is 13 amino acids long. With V trimmed by 6 bases and J by 5 bases, 6 bases remained unmatched. CDR3 in amino acids: CASRDRVDTEAFF. CDR3 DNA: TGCGCCAGCAGAGACAGGGTTGATACTGAAGCTTTCTTT.